The 18 T cell receptor beta chains below come from one sample, sequenced in a study of T cells in Graves' hyperthyroidism and ophthalmopathy. There were TCR beta CDR3 regions amplified from RNA transcripts. The primer set for the first-round RT-PCR of the TCR CDR3 was HTBI. Using its own MiXCR run on the multiplex PCR reads, TCRdb lists one record per CDR3 protein. Here the sample spans a few hundred thousand distinct CDR3 sequences, more than 15% being singletons. Sequenced input: blood. These receptors originate from a woman aged 25 to 45 with Graves' hyperthyroidism.

In this sample, this clonotype turned up a few times. The missing conserved phenylalanine or tryptophan at the end of this CDR3 makes a read error likely. The rearrangement joins TRBV2 to TRBJ2-2; the match to TRBD1 covers 8 bases. The CDR3 sequence is 15 residues long. V was pared by 7 bases and J by 6 bases, with 10 bases of the junction left unmatched. Germline values: CDR1 SNHLY, CDR2 FYNNEI. In DNA, the CDR3 is TGTGCCAGCACCGTGGACAGGGCGTCCTCCGGGGAGCTGTTTCTT. Its translation is CASTVDRASSGELFL.

This clonotype was counted at least ten times. The chain is built from TRBV3-1 and TRBJ1-5; no firm D call. The CDR3 is made up of 16 amino acids. Trimming shortened V by 0 bases and J by 3 bases, and 12 bases separated the two germline ends. CDR1 and CDR2 (germline): LGHDT, YNNKEL (reference sequence). CDR3 bases: TGTGCCAGCAGCCAAGATCGAGGGTTTCTCAATCAGCCCCAGCATTTT. Its translation: CASSQDRGFLNQPQHF.

This clonotype was seen at least ten times. This chain joins TRBV6-5 and TRBJ1-1; TRBD1 aligns across 10 bases. V gave up 2 bases and J gave up 5 bases; unmatched junction bases: 8. Germline V gives CDR1 MNHEY, CDR2 SVGAGI. The CDR3 has 16 amino acids. The CDR3 nucleotides read TGTGCCAGCAGTTACCGCGTTGGACAGGGGGATACTGAAGCTTTCTTT. This translates into CASSYRVGQGDTEAFF.

In this sample, this clonotype turned up a few times. The chain carries TRBV7-2 and TRBJ2-3; 11 bases align to TRBD2. Germline CDR1 SGHTA, CDR2 FQGNSA. The length of the CDR3 is 16 residues. J lost 0 bases, V lost 3 bases, and 2 bases had no gene match. The CDR3 spells CASSFVAGGSTDTQYF. Written as DNA, the CDR3 is TGTGCCAGCAGCTTTGTAGCGGGAGGGAGCACAGATACGCAGTATTTT.

This clonotype was counted ten times or more. The chain recombines TRBV30 with TRBJ2-7; TRBD2 aligns across 8 bases. The V and J ends lost 4 bases and 6 bases, in that order; junction bases with no gene match: 8. CDR3 size: 13 residues. From germline, CDR1 is GTSNPN and CDR2 SVGIG (reference sequence). The CDR3 here is CAWTRGLEGEQYF. CDR3 DNA sequence: TGTGCCTGGACTAGGGGACTAGAGGGCGAGCAGTACTTC. The whole variable domain, remainder taken from reference TRBV30 and TRBJ2-7, is SQTIHQWPATLVQPVGSPLSLECTVEGTSNPNLYWYRQAAGRGLQLLFYSVGIGQISSEVPQNLSASRPQDRQFILSSKKLLLSDSGFYLCAWTRGLEGEQYFGPGTRLTVT.

This clonotype was seen a few times. The genes are TRBV7-6 and TRBJ2-2; D ambiguous. Germline values: CDR1 SGHVS, CDR2 FNYEAQ. The CDR3 runs to 13 residues. With 4 bases removed from V and 8 bases from J, the gap between germline ends came to 11 bases. CDR3 coding DNA: TGTGCCAGCAGCTCGTTGATGGGAGGGGAGCTGTTTTTT. Protein sequence: CASSSLMGGELFF.

This chain connects TRBV24-1 to TRBJ2-3; D is possibly TRBD1 (6 bases). Germline V lookup: CDR1 KGHDR, CDR2 SFDVKD. V lost 3 bases to trimming and J lost 1 base, with 13 bases between them. The CDR3 totals 16 residues. The CDR3 reads CATSDLDSHGTDTQYF. DNA for the CDR3: TGTGCCACCAGTGATCTGGACAGCCACGGCACAGATACGCAGTATTTT.

The chain uses TRBV4-1 and TRBJ2-7, with D possibly matching TRBD2 (5 bases). The CDR3 covers 16 residues. V gave up 1 base and J gave up 0 bases, with 13 bases separating them. CDR1 and CDR2 from the germline V gene are MGHRA and YSYEKL. CDR3 region: CASSQVGEGVSYEQYF. CDR3 nucleotides: TGCGCCAGCAGCCAAGTCGGTGAGGGAGTCTCCTACGAGCAGTACTTC.

This clonotype was detected many times. The chain has TRBV10-1 and TRBJ2-3; 11 bases align to TRBD2. The CDR3 contains 17 residues. Germline CDR1 is WNHNN and CDR2 is SYGVQD (reference sequence). The ends lost 2 bases at V and 1 base at J; junction bases unmatched: 5. Written as DNA, the CDR3 is TGCGCCAGCAGTGAGGCACTAGCGGGAGTTCGCACAGATACGCAGTATTTT. Translated, it gives CASSEALAGVRTDTQYF.

This clonotype was recorded many times. The chain joins TRBV6-2 or TRBV6-3 to TRBJ2-1; 9 bases match TRBD2. CDR3 length: 17 residues. Germline values: CDR1 MNHEY, CDR2 SVGEGT. V gave up 0 bases and J gave up 4 bases; unmatched junction bases: 7. The CDR3 sequence is CASSYSRLAGSYNEQFF. The CDR3 coding sequence is TGTGCCAGCAGTTACTCGAGGCTAGCGGGGAGTTACAATGAGCAGTTCTTC.

There are many counts of this clonotype. The chain joins TRBV18 to TRBJ2-7; 7 bases agree with TRBD1. Trimming removed 0 bases from V and 0 bases from J; junction bases left unmatched: 2. CDR1 and CDR2 from the germline V gene are KGHSH and LQKENI. The CDR3 consists of 15 residues. CDR3 region: CASSPPGTASYEQYF. The CDR3 DNA follows: TGTGCCAGCTCACCACCAGGGACAGCCTCCTACGAGCAGTACTTC. Looking up the rest from reference TRBV18 and TRBJ2-7 gives the full variable domain: NAGVMQNPRHLVRRRGQEARLRCSPMKGHSHVYWYRQLPEEGLKFMVYLQKENIIDESGMPKERFSAEFPKEGPSILRIQQVVRGDSAAYFCASSPPGTASYEQYFGPGTRLTVT.

CDR3 nucleotide sequence: TGTGCCAGCAGTTTAGGAGGCAGGGTTGAAGCTTTCTTT. Residues: CASSLGGRVEAFF. The gene calls are TRBV27 and TRBJ1-1; possibly TRBD1 for D (5 bases). Per the germline V gene, CDR1 is MNHEY and CDR2 is SMNVEV (reference sequence). The CDR3 is made up of 13 amino acids. Trimming shortened V by 2 bases and J by 7 bases, and 11 bases separated the two germline ends.

This clonotype came up many times. The chain has TRBV3-1 and TRBJ2-1, with D hard to call. V lost 0 bases to trimming and J lost 4 bases, with 7 bases between them. Looked up from germline, CDR1 is LGHDT and CDR2 is YNNKEL (reference sequence). The CDR3 extends over 14 amino acids. The CDR3: CASSQEVLYNEQFF. CDR3 in DNA: TGTGCCAGCAGCCAAGAGGTGCTGTACAATGAGCAGTTCTTC.

The chain employs TRBV5-5 and TRBJ2-1; 9 nucleotides line up with TRBD2. The CDR3 contains 17 residues. Per the germline V gene, CDR1 is SGHKS and CDR2 is YYEKEE (reference sequence). J was trimmed by 8 bases and V by 4 bases; bases with no gene match: 16. CDR3 coding DNA: TGTGCCAGCAGCCAAACCGGGACTAGCATCATGTTAGATGAGCAGTTCTTC. It codes for CASSQTGTSIMLDEQFF.

This rearrangement joins TRBV10-3 to TRBJ1-2, with 7 bases lining up with TRBD1. Germline CDR1 and CDR2: ENHRY and SYGVKD. J lost 3 bases, V lost 0 bases, and 4 bases had no gene match. CDR3 size: 15 residues. Written as DNA, the CDR3 is TGTGCCATCAGTGAGTCGAGGGGGCCCCACTATGGCTACACCTTC. The encoded protein is CAISESRGPHYGYTF.

As for this clonotype: Sequence at one end of the junction differs from germline and may be a read error. The chain joins TRBV20-1 to TRBJ2-7; 9 bases agree with TRBD1. The CDR3 covers 13 residues. From germline, CDR1 is DFQATT and CDR2 SNEGSKA (reference sequence). The CDR3 is CSASTGGGYAQYF. Written as DNA, the CDR3 is TGCAGTGCTAGTACAGGGGGCGGATACGCGCAGTACTTC.

This chain joins TRBV6-1 and TRBJ2-6; no definite D call. Trimming pared 2 bases from V and 4 bases from J, leaving 6 bases between. The CDR3 has 14 amino acids. The germline V gene has CDR1 MNHNS and CDR2 SASEGT. The CDR3 nucleotides are TGTGCCAGCAGTGAACGGCTGGGGGCCAACGTCCTGACTTTC. Protein product: CASSERLGANVLTF.

At least ten counts were recorded for this clonotype. CDR3 sequence reads: CSARDLLAGGPPYNEQFF. The CDR3 bases are TGCAGTGCTAGAGATTTGCTAGCGGGAGGGCCGCCCTACAATGAGCAGTTCTTC. This rearrangement joins TRBV20-1 to TRBJ2-1, with TRBD2 identical over 12 bases. The CDR3 consists of 18 residues. Trimming took 0 bases from V and 2 from J; bases not matched to a gene: 8. The germline gives CDR1 DFQATT, CDR2 SNEGSKA (reference sequence).